This TCR beta chain came from a study of cytomegalovirus exposure and HLA in healthy donors. PCR primers comprised 60 Vbeta and 13 Jbeta primers. Produced via immunoSEQ multiplex PCR; TCRdb's table is partial and in-frame only. The repertoire holds over 200,000 clones, more than 75% seen once, with 3.8% in the top ten. CDR3 length equals 14 residues. Trimming left V 2 bases short and J 5 bases short, with 12 bases between. Germline CDR1 SEHNR, CDR2 FQNEAQ (reference sequence). V gene TRBV7-9 combines with J gene TRBJ2-5; D possibly corresponds to TRBD1 (5 bases). The TCR originated in a male donor in good health and CMV-seronegative. Input material: PBMCs. CDR3 protein: CASSLLGARETQYF. The CDR3 bases are TGTGCCAGCAGCTTACTTGGGGCGCGGGAGACCCAGTACTTC.